The entry that follows covers one TCR beta chain sequence. Its recognized antigen is unknown. No base quality values were provided; no much bigger clone lies one nucleotide off. The same CDR3 is also encoded by other DNA sequences in this sample. These data are taken from a study of cytomegalovirus exposure and HLA in healthy donors (dated by TCRdb to the late 2010s). In terms of the full investigation: According to an earlier analysis of a few hundred of the donors, some 180 million T cells yielded some 110 million unique TCR beta sequences and 250 to 350 Gb of sequence data. To study patterns of TCR occurrence, a later analysis re-analyzed previously published TCR beta repertoires from more than 550 donors and added high-resolution HLA genotyping. Donor age, sex, ethnicity and CMV serostatus were compiled alongside the repertoire data. Genome-wide SNP genotypes for about 65% of the 666 donors were used in a later genetic analysis, which treated that subset as a discovery cohort. To predict cytomegalovirus infection status, the study combined high-throughput TCR immunosequencing, statistical association of individual TCRs with disease status, and machine learning. Every repertoire in the discovery cohort had been generated on one and the same sequencing platform. An earlier analysis of some 600 of the donors applied high-throughput TCR beta sequencing to assess whether each TCR beta V gene segment acted as functional or pseudogenic. The T cell repertoires of around 670 subjects were profiled by immunosequencing and related to cytomegalovirus serostatus. Because of strong linkage in the cohort, five DR-DQ haplotypes were treated as single units for association and clustering. Typing coverage varied by locus: about 629-630 donors for A, B, C, DRB1 and DQB1; approximately 520 for DQA1; more than 600 for DPA1; roughly 450 for DPB1. Among around 400 genotyped donors of the cohort, an average of about 240,000 unique TCR beta nucleotide sequences were sequenced per donor, roughly 20% of them non-productive. Of the approximately 400 genotyped donors, about 84% fell in the genetic ancestry cluster associated with self-reported Caucasian donors. HLA typing included class I and class II loci at four-digit resolution. An early release covering 550 to 650 HLA-typed donors comprised 250 to 350 gigabases of sequencing data and 65 million to 100 million unique TCR sequences. Besides the first cohort of approximately 670 subjects, a separate validation cohort made up of 120 different subjects was used. In the later analysis, no new phenotypic data were used to find candidate immune exposures; instead, reliance was placed on TCR beta sequences and their occurrence across donors. The aim of the study was to test whether cataloging public T cell receptors could identify signatures of past pathogen exposure.

To prepare the library, the immunoSEQ multiplex PCR assay was applied. A mixture of 60 forward primers for TCR Vbeta segments and 13 reverse primers for TCR Jbeta segments was used in the multiplex PCR. Amplification of the CDR3 region of rearranged TCR beta genes was performed with a multiplex PCR assay on genomic DNA. The Illumina HiSeq System was used to sequence the amplified TCR beta libraries as 87-base-pair reads. The paper's data handling went like this. A later analysis tallied 70 million to 100 million unique TCR beta chains across the approximately 670 repertoires, and approximately 12 million of those chains were shared by two or more donors. Raw reads were error-corrected and collapsed into unique sequences by a nearest-neighbor algorithm in which closely related sequences were merged to remove PCR and sequencing errors. To assign V, D and J gene segments, CDR3 sequences were aligned to IMGT reference sequences. Each retained sequence needed at least a six-nucleotide match to both a V gene segment and a J gene segment. Rearrangements were classified as productive when the CDR3 lacked stop codons and remained in frame with V and J, and all other rearrangements were classified as non-productive. Following IMGT convention, CDR3 was defined as the stretch from the second conserved V-encoded cysteine to the conserved J-encoded phenylalanine. In an earlier analysis of 550 to 650 of the donors, sequences lacking an unambiguous match to a single V gene segment were excluded. In an earlier analysis of approximately 550 of the donors, V segments were called functional above 56.7% productive rearrangements and were called segregating when the between-donor standard deviation exceeded 5%. A statistical classification framework was developed to diagnose cytomegalovirus status using the catalog of TCR beta chain sequences. In a later analysis, TCR nucleotide sequences were compared against IMGT/GENE-DB human TR gene sequences so that V and J genes could be assigned. A later analysis assigned CDR3 sequences and most-parsimonious VDJ recombination scenarios with the TCRdist pipeline. In a later analysis, each TCR beta chain was defined by its CDR3 amino acid sequence together with its V-gene family, and reads lacking a unique V-gene family were excluded. In a later analysis, fewer than 600 highly shared, low-generation-probability nucleotide sequences were removed to address suspected cross-contamination and a sequencing artifact. For each public chain, a later analysis derived a clonal expansion index from normalized ranks of inferred template counts within each repertoire. Generation probabilities in a later analysis came from a VDJ recombination model fitted to out-of-frame rearrangements, and those results were checked against IGoR. In a later analysis, hypergeometric tests were used to score TCR-TCR, TCR-HLA and TCR-CMV co-occurrence, with a repertoire-size bias correction applied to TCR pairs. False discovery rates were estimated in a later analysis by permuting HLA or CMV assignments 20 times. A later analysis grouped co-occurring TCRs with DBSCAN, adding TCRdist sequence similarity when clustering within HLA-allele-positive subsets. Repertoires with fewer than 30,000 or more than 120,000 public chains, plus five repertoires with anomalous nucleotide sharing, were excluded from co-occurrence clustering. As stored in TCRdb, this immuneACCESS dataset retains in-frame rearrangements with V and J assigned. A fraction of the clones does not appear; measured against another copy, unresolved V genes explain less than half of the discrepancy, and the remainder lacks a known reason. The V and J calls and clone size come from that table; D and trimming were worked out from the DNA. A total of roughly 79,000 clones appear in this sample, about 70% of them only once. 6.2% of the sample belongs to the ten largest clones.

The CDR3 spans 13 residues, from the cysteine through the phenylalanine. The only DNA kept is the CDR3, 39 bases in frame from the first base. V drops 4 bases and J drops 2 bases, leaving 9 bases in between. In the germline V gene, CDR1 corresponds to SGDLS and CDR2 to YYNGEE. The cohort was made up of approximately 700 healthy bone marrow donors. All cohort members were sampled while nominally healthy, although unrecorded immune exposures were likely present. The donor tested CMV seropositive, placing the donor among the roughly 300 seropositive members of the cohort. A peripheral blood sample was provided by each donor, and peripheral blood mononuclear cells were used for TCR beta sequencing. Genomic DNA was extracted from the blood cell samples with the Qiagen DNeasy Blood Extraction Kit. General study outcomes and caveats: A later genetic analysis reported fewer N-insertions in productive TCRs among donors in an Asian-associated ancestry cluster than the approximately 670-donor mean. Compared with equally common non-associated chains, HLA-associated TCR beta chains in a later analysis were more clonally expanded and had lower generation probabilities. Several of the top co-occurrence clusters appeared to be linked to parvovirus B19, influenza, CMV and Epstein-Barr virus, according to a later analysis. In an earlier analysis of about 550 of the donors, most TCR beta V segments were observed in productive rearrangements about 87% or about 30% of the time, broadly matching IMGT annotations. At a false discovery rate of 0.05, a later analysis linked 16,000 or so TCR beta sequences to specific HLA alleles. Because counts were too low, some 17 rarely observed V segments, including chromosome 9 orphons, were left out of the earlier analysis of 587 of the donors. A further reported finding was that TCR beta sequences accurately predicted the HLA-A and HLA-B alleles for most subjects in the first cohort. A total of fewer than 200 TCR beta chains were listed by the study as associated with cytomegalovirus. According to the authors, the approach could potentially be generalized to other disease states and immunological phenotypes. A later analysis found that most CMV-associated TCR beta chains appeared HLA-restricted, with HLA associations seemingly driven largely by CMV exposure. A cluster of highly shared sequence variants was judged likely to be a technical artifact of the sequencing pipeline. Assigning TCR associations to individual alleles was difficult when HLA alleles, especially DR and DQ, strongly co-occurred. Across donors, most TCR sequences were observed very rarely, whereas some public TCRs were present in many individuals. Linkage disequilibrium might explain the correlated functional status among segregating V segments, but an unknown experimental factor could not be excluded. The presence/absence analyses assumed that sequencing depth was roughly uniform across donors, and that assumption may not be true. HLA typing was unavailable for some donors at each locus, so association tests used only the typed subset. CMV serostatus was the only immune exposure information available for the cohort. In a later analysis, the rate of TCR association differed among HLA loci, with DRB1 alleles having the most associated TCRs and HLA-C alleles having the fewest. The classifier was reported to diagnose cytomegalovirus status with high specificity and sensitivity in both the original and validation cohorts. In a later genetic analysis, a missense DCLRE1C variant was associated with V-gene and J-gene trimming of TCR beta chains, and the association was replicated in an independent cohort. The cohort was sequenced for TCR beta chains only, and without alpha or paired-chain data the features that could be detected were limited. A few of the identified cytomegalovirus-associated TCR beta chains were confirmed in vitro to be specific for cytomegalovirus antigens. The 87-base-pair reads could not distinguish some IMGT-functional V segments, including TRBV6-2 and TRBV6-3, so those segments were excluded.

The sample comprised PBMCs. This TCR was sampled from a woman between 45 and 60 years old in good health and CMV-seropositive. The V and J genes are TRBV9 and TRBJ1-1; there is no confident call for the D gene. DNA sequence: TGTGCCAGCAGCCCCCGACAAAACACTGAAGCTTTCTTT. It specifies CASSPRQNTEAFF.